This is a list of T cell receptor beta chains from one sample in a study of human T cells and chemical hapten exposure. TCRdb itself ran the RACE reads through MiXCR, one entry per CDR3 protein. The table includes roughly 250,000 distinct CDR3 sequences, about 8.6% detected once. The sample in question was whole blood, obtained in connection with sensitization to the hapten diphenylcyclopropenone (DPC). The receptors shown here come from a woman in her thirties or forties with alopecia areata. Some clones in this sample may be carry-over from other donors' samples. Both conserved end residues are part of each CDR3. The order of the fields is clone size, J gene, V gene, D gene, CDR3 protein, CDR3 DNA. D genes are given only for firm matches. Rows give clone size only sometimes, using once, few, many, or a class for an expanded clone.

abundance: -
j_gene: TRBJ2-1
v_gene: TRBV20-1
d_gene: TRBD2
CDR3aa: CSVLLADNNEQFF
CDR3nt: TGCAGTGTCCTACTAGCGGACAACAATGAGCAGTTCTTC

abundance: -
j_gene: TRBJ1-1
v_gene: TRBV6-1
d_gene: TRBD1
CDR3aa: CASSRDRPNTEAFF
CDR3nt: TGTGCCAGCAGCAGGGACAGACCGAACACTGAAGCTTTCTTT

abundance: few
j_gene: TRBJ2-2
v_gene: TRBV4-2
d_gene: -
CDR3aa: CASSQESVTPGWTGELFF
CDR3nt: TGTGCCAGCAGCCAAGAGTCAGTGACTCCCGGCTGGACCGGGGAGCTGTTTTTT

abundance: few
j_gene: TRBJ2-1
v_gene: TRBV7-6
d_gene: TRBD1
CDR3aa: CASSLLGQGGNEQFF
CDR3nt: TGTGCCAGCAGCTTATTGGGACAGGGAGGGAATGAGCAGTTCTTC

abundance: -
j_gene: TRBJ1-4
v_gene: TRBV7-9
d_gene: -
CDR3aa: CASSLGAANEKLFF
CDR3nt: TGTGCCAGCAGCTTGGGGGCCGCTAATGAAAAACTGTTTTTT

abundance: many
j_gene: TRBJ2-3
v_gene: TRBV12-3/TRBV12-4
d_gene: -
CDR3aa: CASRRQATQYF
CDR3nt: TGTGCCAGCAGAAGACAGGCTACGCAGTATTTT

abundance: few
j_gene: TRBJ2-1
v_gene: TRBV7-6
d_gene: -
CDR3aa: CASSLVVLGNEQFF
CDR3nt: TGTGCCAGCAGCTTAGTAGTCCTGGGCAATGAGCAGTTCTTC

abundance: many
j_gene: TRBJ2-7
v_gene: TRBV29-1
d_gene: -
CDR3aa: CSVEAVRGEQYF
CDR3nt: TGCAGCGTTGAAGCGGTCCGGGGGGAGCAGTACTTC

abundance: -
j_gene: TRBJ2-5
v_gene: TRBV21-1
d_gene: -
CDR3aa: CASSKRRWLRDRVVGNQETQYF
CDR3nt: TGTGCCAGCAGCAAAAGGCGGTGGTTGCGGGACCGAGTAGTAGGAAACCAAGAGACCCAGTACTTC

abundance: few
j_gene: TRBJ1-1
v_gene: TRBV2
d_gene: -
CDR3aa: CASSENGNTEAFF
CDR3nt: TGTGCCAGCAGTGAAAACGGGAACACTGAAGCTTTCTTT

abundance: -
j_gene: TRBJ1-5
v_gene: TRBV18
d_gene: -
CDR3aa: CASSPQEEYQPQHF
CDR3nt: TGTGCCAGCTCACCACAGGAAGAGTACCAGCCCCAGCATTTT

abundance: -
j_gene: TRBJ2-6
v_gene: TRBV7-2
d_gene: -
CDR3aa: CASSYYSGANVLTF
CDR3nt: TGTGCCAGCAGCTACTACTCTGGGGCCAACGTCCTGACTTTC

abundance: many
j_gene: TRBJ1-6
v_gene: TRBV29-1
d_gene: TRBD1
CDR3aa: CSAGQGGANSPLHF
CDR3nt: TGCAGCGCGGGACAGGGGGGCGCAAATTCACCCCTCCACTTT

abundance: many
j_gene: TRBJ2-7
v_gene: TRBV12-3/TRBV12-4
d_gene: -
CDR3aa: CASSFRGMNEQYF
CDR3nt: TGTGCCAGCAGTTTTCGGGGGATGAACGAGCAGTACTTC

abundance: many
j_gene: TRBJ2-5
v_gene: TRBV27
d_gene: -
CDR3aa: CASSLSSAGALAGETQYF
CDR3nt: TGTGCCAGCAGTTTATCGTCAGCCGGGGCGCTCGCAGGGGAGACCCAGTACTTC

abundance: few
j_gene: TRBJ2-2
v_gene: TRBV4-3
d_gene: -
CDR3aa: CASSQTVDTGELFF
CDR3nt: TGCGCCAGCAGCCAAACCGTGGACACCGGGGAGCTGTTTTTT

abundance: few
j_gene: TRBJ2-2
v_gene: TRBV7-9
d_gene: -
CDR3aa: CASSPGGPPSNTGELFF
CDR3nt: TGTGCCAGCAGCCCAGGCGGACCACCTTCGAACACCGGGGAGCTGTTTTTT

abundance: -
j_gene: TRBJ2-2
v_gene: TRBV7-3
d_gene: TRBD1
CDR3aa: CASRPAGGSSTGELFF
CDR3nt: TGTGCCAGCAGGCCTGCAGGGGGAAGCAGCACCGGGGAGCTGTTTTTT

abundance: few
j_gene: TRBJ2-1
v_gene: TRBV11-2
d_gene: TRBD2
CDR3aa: CASSSGASGSGSYNEQFF
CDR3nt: TGTGCCAGCAGCTCCGGGGCCAGCGGGAGTGGGTCCTACAATGAGCAGTTCTTC

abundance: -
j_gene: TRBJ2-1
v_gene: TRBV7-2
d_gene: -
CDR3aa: CASSVQRFSEQFF
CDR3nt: TGTGCCAGCAGCGTCCAACGTTTTAGTGAGCAGTTCTTC

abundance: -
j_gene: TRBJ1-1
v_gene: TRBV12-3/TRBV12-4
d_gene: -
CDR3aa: CASTGIMNTEAFF
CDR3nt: TGTGCCAGCACAGGGATAATGAACACTGAAGCTTTCTTT

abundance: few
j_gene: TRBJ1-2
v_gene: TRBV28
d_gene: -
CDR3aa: CASTPKGFGYTF
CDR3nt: TGTGCCAGCACCCCAAAGGGGTTTGGCTACACCTTC

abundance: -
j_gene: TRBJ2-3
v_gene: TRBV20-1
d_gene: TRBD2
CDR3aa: CSAQEPLAGSTQYF
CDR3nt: TGCAGTGCCCAGGAGCCTCTAGCGGGAAGTACGCAGTATTTT

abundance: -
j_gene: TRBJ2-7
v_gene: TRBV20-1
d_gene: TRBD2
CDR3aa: CSAGLAGGFEQYF
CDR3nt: TGCAGTGCGGGCCTAGCGGGAGGATTCGAGCAGTACTTC

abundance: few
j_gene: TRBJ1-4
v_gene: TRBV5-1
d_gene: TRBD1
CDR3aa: CASSLGDSHDGKLFF
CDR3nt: TGCGCCAGCAGCTTGGGGGACAGCCATGATGGAAAACTGTTTTTT

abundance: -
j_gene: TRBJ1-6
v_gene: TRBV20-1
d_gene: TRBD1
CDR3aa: CSARDPGTGYFSYNSPLHF
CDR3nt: TGCAGTGCTAGAGATCCTGGGACAGGGTACTTCTCCTATAATTCACCCCTCCACTTT

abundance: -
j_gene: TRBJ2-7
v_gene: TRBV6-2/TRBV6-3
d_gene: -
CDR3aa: CASTPYGTTYFPYEQYF
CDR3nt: TGTGCCAGCACTCCCTACGGGACAACCTACTTTCCCTACGAGCAGTACTTC

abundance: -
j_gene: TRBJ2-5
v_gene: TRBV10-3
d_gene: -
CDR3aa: CAISESGLRETQYF
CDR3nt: TGTGCCATCAGTGAGTCTGGGCTTCGAGAGACCCAGTACTTC

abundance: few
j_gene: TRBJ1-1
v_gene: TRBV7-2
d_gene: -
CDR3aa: CASSLLTGNTEAFF
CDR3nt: TGTGCCAGCAGCTTACTAACAGGGAACACTGAAGCTTTCTTT

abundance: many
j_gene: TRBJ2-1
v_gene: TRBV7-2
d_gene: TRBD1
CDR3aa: CASSLTGSNEQFF
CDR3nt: TGTGCCAGCAGCTTGACAGGGTCCAATGAGCAGTTCTTC

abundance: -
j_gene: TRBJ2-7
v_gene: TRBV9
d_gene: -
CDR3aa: CASSVEPTPYEQYF
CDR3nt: TGTGCCAGCAGCGTAGAACCCACCCCCTACGAGCAGTACTTC

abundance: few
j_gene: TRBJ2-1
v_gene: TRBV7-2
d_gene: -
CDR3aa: CASSSLRVNEQFF
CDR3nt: TGTGCCAGCAGCTCCCTTAGAGTCAATGAGCAGTTCTTC

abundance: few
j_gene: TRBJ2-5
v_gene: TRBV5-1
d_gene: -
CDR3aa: CASSLDHQETQYF
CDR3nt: TGCGCCAGCAGCTTGGACCATCAAGAGACCCAGTACTTC

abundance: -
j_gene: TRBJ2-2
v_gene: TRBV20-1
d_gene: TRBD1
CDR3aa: CSASPVGQGLGGELFF
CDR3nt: TGCAGTGCTAGTCCGGTGGGACAGGGATTGGGCGGGGAGCTGTTTTTT

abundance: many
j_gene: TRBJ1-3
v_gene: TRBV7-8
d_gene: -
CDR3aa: CASSLGSSGNTIYF
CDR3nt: TGTGCCAGCAGCTTAGGGAGCTCTGGAAACACCATATATTTT

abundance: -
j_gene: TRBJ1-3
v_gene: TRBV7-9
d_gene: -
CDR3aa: CASSHTAGTPGNTIYF
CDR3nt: TGTGCCAGCAGCCATACCGCGGGGACACCTGGAAACACCATATATTTT

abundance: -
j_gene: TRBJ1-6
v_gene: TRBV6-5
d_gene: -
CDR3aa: CASSYDPRSSPLHF
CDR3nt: TGTGCCAGCAGTTACGACCCGAGGAGTTCACCCCTCCACTTT

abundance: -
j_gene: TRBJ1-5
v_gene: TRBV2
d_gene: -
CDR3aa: CASNELSASNQPQHF
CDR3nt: TGTGCCAGCAACGAGCTTTCAGCTAGCAATCAGCCCCAGCATTTT

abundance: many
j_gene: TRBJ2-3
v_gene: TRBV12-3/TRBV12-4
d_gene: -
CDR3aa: CASSYAGRTDTQYF
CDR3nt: TGTGCCAGCAGTTACGCAGGGCGGACAGATACGCAGTATTTT

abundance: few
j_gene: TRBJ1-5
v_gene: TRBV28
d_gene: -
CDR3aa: CASRGVVSGSLPQHF
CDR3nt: TGTGCCAGCAGAGGGGTGGTATCGGGTTCGTTGCCCCAGCATTTT

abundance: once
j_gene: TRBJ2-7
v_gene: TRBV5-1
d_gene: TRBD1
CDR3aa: CASSSEQGFYEQYF
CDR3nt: TGCGCCAGCAGCTCGGAACAGGGGTTCTACGAGCAGTACTTC

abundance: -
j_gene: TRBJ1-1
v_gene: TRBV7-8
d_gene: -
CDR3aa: CASIPAPWMNTEAFF
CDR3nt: TGTGCCAGCATCCCGGCACCTTGGATGAACACTGAAGCTTTCTTT

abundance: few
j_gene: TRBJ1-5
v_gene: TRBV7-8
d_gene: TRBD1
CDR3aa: CATEAYPVTGVNQPQHF
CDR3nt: TGTGCCACCGAAGCTTACCCCGTAACAGGGGTAAATCAGCCCCAGCATTTT

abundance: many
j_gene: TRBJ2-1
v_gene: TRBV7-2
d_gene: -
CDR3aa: CASSPQGGTTYNEQFF
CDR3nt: TGTGCCAGCAGCCCCCAAGGGGGTACGACCTACAATGAGCAGTTCTTC

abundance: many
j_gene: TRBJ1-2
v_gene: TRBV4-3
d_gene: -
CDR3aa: CASSQAYRLPYGYTF
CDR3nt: TGCGCCAGCAGCCAAGCGTACAGGCTACCCTATGGCTACACCTTC

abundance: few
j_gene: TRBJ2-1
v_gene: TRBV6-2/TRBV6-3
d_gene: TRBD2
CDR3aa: CASRRGLASAEYEQFF
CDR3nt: TGTGCCAGCAGACGCGGACTAGCCAGCGCGGAATATGAGCAGTTCTTC

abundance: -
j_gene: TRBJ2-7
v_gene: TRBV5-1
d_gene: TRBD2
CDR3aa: CASSPDGGSGKEQYF
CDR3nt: TGCGCCAGCAGCCCTGACGGGGGGTCGGGGAAGGAGCAGTACTTC

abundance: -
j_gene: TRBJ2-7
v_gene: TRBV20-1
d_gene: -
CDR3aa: CSASGSGTLPYEQYF
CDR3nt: TGCAGTGCTAGCGGCTCCGGGACCCTACCTTACGAGCAGTACTTC

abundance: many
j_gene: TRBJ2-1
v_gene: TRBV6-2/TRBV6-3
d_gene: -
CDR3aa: CASGAGAYNEQFF
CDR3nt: TGTGCCAGCGGCGCAGGGGCTTACAATGAGCAGTTCTTC

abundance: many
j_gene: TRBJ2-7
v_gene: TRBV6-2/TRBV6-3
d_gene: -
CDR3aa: CASSYSFPDRLFSYEQYF
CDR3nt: TGTGCCAGCAGTTACTCTTTTCCGGACAGACTTTTTTCCTACGAGCAGTACTTC

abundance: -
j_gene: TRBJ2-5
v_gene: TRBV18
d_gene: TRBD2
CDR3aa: CASSPPSGRTGQETQYF
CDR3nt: TGTGCCAGCTCACCACCTAGCGGGAGGACCGGACAAGAGACCCAGTACTTC

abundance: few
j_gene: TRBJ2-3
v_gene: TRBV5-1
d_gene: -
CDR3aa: CASSFSGDRTDTQYF
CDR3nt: TGCGCCAGCAGCTTTAGTGGGGACCGCACAGATACGCAGTATTTT

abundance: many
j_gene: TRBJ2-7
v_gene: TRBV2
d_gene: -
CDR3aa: CASSFSSYEQYF
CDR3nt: TGTGCCAGCAGTTTTAGCTCCTACGAGCAGTACTTC

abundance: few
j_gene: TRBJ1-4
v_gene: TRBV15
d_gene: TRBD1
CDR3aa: CATSGGQGSGKLFF
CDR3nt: TGTGCCACCAGCGGGGGACAGGGAAGTGGAAAACTGTTTTTT

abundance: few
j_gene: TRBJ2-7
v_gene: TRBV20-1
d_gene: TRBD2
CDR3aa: CSARDGASGSHEQYF
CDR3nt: TGCAGTGCTAGAGATGGGGCTAGCGGGAGCCACGAGCAGTACTTC

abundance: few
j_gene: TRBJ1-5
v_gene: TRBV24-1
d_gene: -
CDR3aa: CATSFGADQPQHF
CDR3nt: TGTGCCACCAGTTTTGGGGCGGACCAGCCCCAGCATTTT

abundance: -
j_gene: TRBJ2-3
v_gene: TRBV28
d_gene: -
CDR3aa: CASSYFRGTGHVDTQYF
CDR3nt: TGTGCCAGCAGCTACTTCCGGGGGACTGGCCATGTAGATACGCAGTATTTT

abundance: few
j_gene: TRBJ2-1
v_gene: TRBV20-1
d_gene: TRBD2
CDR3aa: CSARPGTSGSDEQFF
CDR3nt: TGCAGTGCTAGACCCGGGACTAGCGGGAGCGATGAGCAGTTCTTC

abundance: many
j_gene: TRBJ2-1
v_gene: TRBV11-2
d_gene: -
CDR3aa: CASSLDPQGHNEQFF
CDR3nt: TGTGCCAGCAGCTTAGATCCCCAGGGGCACAATGAGCAGTTCTTC